This T cell receptor (beta chain) was captured by sequencing in a study of cytomegalovirus exposure and HLA in healthy donors. About the research overall: HLA-typed donors were the source of 80 million to 90 million unique TCRs, which an early data release held. Ancestry clustering placed 81% of roughly 400 genotyped donors in the Caucasian-associated cluster.

This clone has just a few counts. Its antigen is not identified. In the PCR, 60 Vbeta and 13 Jbeta primers were used. The table came from immunoSEQ multiplex PCR; TCRdb's copy has only in-frame clones and leaves some out. The sample holds approximately 110,000 clones, about 74% seen once. This CDR3 contains 14 residues. Trimming took off 2 bases at V and 0 bases at J, with 9 bases between the two ends. Germline V gene data show CDR1 as SGHRS and CDR2 as YFSETQ. Overall study results and limits: Productive status was seen about 90% or about 30% of the time for most TCR beta V segments in an earlier analysis.

Sequenced material: PBMCs. The gene calls are TRBV5-1 and TRBJ2-7; D is ambiguous. This TCR was recovered from a woman aged 45-60 years in good health and CMV-seropositive. The CDR3 sequence is CASSLTTPSYEQYF. CDR3 DNA: TGCGCCAGCAGCTTAACGACACCCTCCTACGAGCAGTACTTC.